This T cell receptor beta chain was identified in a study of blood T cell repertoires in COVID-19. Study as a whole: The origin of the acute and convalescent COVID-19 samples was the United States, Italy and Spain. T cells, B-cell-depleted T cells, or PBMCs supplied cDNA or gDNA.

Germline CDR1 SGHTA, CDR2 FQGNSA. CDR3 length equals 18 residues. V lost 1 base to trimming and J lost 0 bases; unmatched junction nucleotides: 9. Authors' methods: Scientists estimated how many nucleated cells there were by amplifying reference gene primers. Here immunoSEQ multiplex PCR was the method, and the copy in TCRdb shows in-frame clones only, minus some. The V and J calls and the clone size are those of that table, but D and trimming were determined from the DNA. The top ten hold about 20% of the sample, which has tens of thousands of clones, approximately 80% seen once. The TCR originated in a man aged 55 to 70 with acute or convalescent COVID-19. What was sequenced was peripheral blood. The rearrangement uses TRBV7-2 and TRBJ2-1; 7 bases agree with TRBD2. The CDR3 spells CASSLDFSGPASYNEQFF. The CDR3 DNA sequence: TGTGCCAGCAGCTTAGATTTTAGCGGGCCCGCCTCCTACAATGAGCAGTTCTTC.